A few counts support the clone carrying this TCR beta chain. Its antigen is still unknown. The data were taken from a study of identical twins. Study-level points and caveats: It was possible that invariant MAIT and iNKT cells partly confounded the zero-insertion analyses.

Unique molecular identifiers were present on cDNA, and template switching added a universal primer site. Each CDR3 protein gets one entry after TCRdb re-called the 5' RACE reads with MiXCR. The data contain under 900,000 distinct CDR3 sequences, 15% to 20% of them singletons. Germline V gene sequence: CDR1 DFQATT, CDR2 SNEGSKA (reference sequence). Trimming left V 3 bases short and J 6 bases short, with 9 bases between. The CDR3 spans 13 residues. In addition, the sample was reused for a study of T cells expressing NK-cell markers. Per that paper: An anti-gamma-delta TCR antibody was added in several experiments. It restricted sorting to alpha-beta TCR-expressing T cells.

The chain employs TRBV20-1 and TRBJ1-6, with TRBD1 as a possible D gene (6 bases). This receptor was obtained from a woman between 18 and 29 years old in good health. Sequenced sample: PBMCs. CDR3 in DNA: TGCAGTGCTAGGGGCAGGGGTAATTCACCCCTCCACTTT. Amino acid sequence: CSARGRGNSPLHF.